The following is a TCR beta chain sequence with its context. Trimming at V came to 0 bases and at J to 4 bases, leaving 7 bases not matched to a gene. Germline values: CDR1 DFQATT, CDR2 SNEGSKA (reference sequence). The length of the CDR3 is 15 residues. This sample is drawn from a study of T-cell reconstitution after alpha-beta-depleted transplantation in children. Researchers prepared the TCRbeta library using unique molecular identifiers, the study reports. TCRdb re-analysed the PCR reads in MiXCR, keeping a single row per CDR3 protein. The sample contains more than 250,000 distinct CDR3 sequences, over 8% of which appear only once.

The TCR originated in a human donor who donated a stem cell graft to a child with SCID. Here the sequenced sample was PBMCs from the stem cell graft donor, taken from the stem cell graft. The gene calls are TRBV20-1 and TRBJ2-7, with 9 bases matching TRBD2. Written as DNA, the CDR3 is TGCAGTGCTAGAGATGATGCGGGGGGGCCGTACGAGCAGTACTTC. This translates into CSARDDAGGPYEQYF.